These 21 T cell receptor beta chains were sequenced from one sample in a study of OX40 agonist ivuxolimab in advanced cancers. Using immunoSEQ multiplex PCR, the repertoire was profiled, and TCRdb retains in-frame clones only, with some absent. The sample shows about 36,000 clones, 65% to 85% of them seen only once. The sample here was CD4+ or CD8+ T cells sorted from blood, taken in a trial of the OX40 agonist ivuxolimab. The receptors were sampled from an adult with an advanced solid tumor such as melanoma, head and neck, liver or kidney cancer.

The V gene is TRBV7-9, the J gene TRBJ2-5; 12 bases agree with TRBD1. The germline gives CDR1 SEHNR, CDR2 FQNEAQ (reference sequence). V trimming: 5 bases; J trimming: 5 bases; junction bases outside the gene matches: 12. This CDR3 has 17 residues. This CDR3 is CASSSTGTGGSWETQYF. DNA for the CDR3: TGTGCCAGCAGCAGTACCGGGACAGGGGGCTCTTGGGAGACCCAGTACTTC.

This chain joins TRBV6-1 and TRBJ2-1; D uncertain. Between the trimmed V and J ends, which lost 4 bases and 4 bases, there was a span of 5 bases. The CDR3 runs 12 residues. CDR1 is MNHNS, CDR2 SASEGT, per germline. CDR3 DNA: TGTGCCAGCAGTGCAAGGTACAATGAGCAGTTCTTC. Translation: CASSARYNEQFF.

The chain joins TRBV4-1 to TRBJ2-5; D perhaps matches TRBD2 (7 bases). V lost 0 bases and J 5 bases, leaving 19 bases between the germline ends. Germline V gene lookup returns CDR1 MGHRA and CDR2 YSYEKL. CDR3 length equals 17 residues. This CDR3 is CASSQEGGVTSTETQYF. CDR3 nucleotides: TGCGCCAGCAGCCAAGAAGGGGGGGTCACTAGTACGGAGACCCAGTACTTC.

The CDR3 sequence is CASANSPSGRSPLHF. In DNA, the CDR3 is TGTGCCAGCGCAAACTCACCCTCAGGGAGATCACCCCTCCACTTT. This chain uses TRBV7-9 with TRBJ1-6; tentatively, D is TRBD1 (5 bases). Trimming removed 8 bases from V and 10 bases from J, with 21 bases in between. The CDR3 consists of 15 residues. Germline CDR1 is SEHNR and CDR2 is FQNEAQ (reference sequence).

CDR3 nucleotide sequence: TGTGCCAGCAGCTCATTAGGCCCCCTAGGTTACAATGAGCAGTTCTTC. Its translation: CASSSLGPLGYNEQFF. The chain employs TRBV7-9 and TRBJ2-1; unclear D gene. V shed 4 bases and J shed 4 bases, with 17 bases lying between them. Germline-derived CDR1 and CDR2 are SEHNR and FQNEAQ (reference sequence). This CDR3 contains 16 residues.

J is TRBJ1-2 and V is TRBV5-1; the match to TRBD1 covers 7 bases. This CDR3 contains 15 residues. The germline V gene has CDR1 SGHRS and CDR2 YFSETQ. After removal of 0 bases from V and 7 bases from J, the junction contained 9 bases not matched to a gene. The CDR3 nucleotides read TGCGCCAGCAGCTTGGCCGGGACAGCCGTAGCTGGCTACACCTTC. Its translation: CASSLAGTAVAGYTF.

In this sample, this clone turned up once. The chain carries TRBV11-2 and TRBJ2-1; D gene ambiguous. From germline, CDR1 is SGHAT and CDR2 FQNNGV. The V gene lost 1 base and the J gene lost 7 bases, with 11 bases spanning the gap. The CDR3 is 14 residues long. The CDR3 here is CASSLGTLGNEQFF. The CDR3, as DNA: TGTGCCAGCAGCTTAGGGACCCTTGGGAATGAGCAGTTCTTC.

The chain recombines TRBV5-1 with TRBJ2-1, with 9 bases aligning to TRBD1. The CDR3 sequence is 14 residues long. With 4 bases clipped from V and 7 bases from J, the junction kept 6 bases outside the gene matches. Germline-derived CDR1 and CDR2 are SGHRS and YFSETQ. The CDR3 protein is CASSDRGRLNEQFF. For the CDR3, the DNA is TGCGCCAGCAGCGACAGGGGGAGGTTAAATGAGCAGTTCTTC.

The chain couples TRBV6-4 to TRBJ2-3, with 9 bases fitting TRBD2. V lost 4 bases, J lost 1 base, and 3 bases stayed unmatched. Germline CDR1 reads MRHNA; CDR2 reads SNTAGT. CDR3 size: 15 residues. CDR3 protein: CASSGVAGGTDTQYF. The CDR3, as DNA: TGTGCCAGCAGTGGTGTAGCGGGAGGCACAGATACGCAGTATTTT.

This clone was counted a few times. The rearrangement links TRBV2 to TRBJ2-7, with D perhaps matching TRBD2 (6 bases). CDR3 size: 14 residues. V gave up 3 bases and J gave up 3 bases, with 12 bases separating them. Per the germline V gene, CDR1 is SNHLY and CDR2 is FYNNEI. The DNA for the CDR3 is TGTGCCAGCAGTGAGCTGGGACTTGACTACGAGCAGTACTTC. Its translation is CASSELGLDYEQYF.

CDR3 nucleotide sequence: TGTGCCAGCAGCTCGACGGACAGGGTGAACACCTTC. This sequence encodes CASSSTDRVNTF. The chain joins TRBV7-9 to TRBJ1-2, with 8 bases aligning to TRBD1. The CDR3 extends over 12 amino acids. V shed 4 bases, J shed 12 bases, and the junction held 7 bases outside the gene matches. Looked up from germline, CDR1 is SEHNR and CDR2 is FQNEAQ (reference sequence).

This chain uses TRBV7-2 with TRBJ2-7, with TRBD2 matching over 7 bases. Unmatched junction bases numbered 16, after V lost 3 bases and J lost 2 bases. The CDR3 sequence is 18 residues long. In germline, CDR1 is SGHTA, CDR2 FQGNSA. Written as DNA, the CDR3 is TGTGCCAGCAGCTTTAACCCTGGGGGGAGCGGGGCAGCCTACGAGCAGTACTTC. Translated, it gives CASSFNPGGSGAAYEQYF.

The chain employs TRBV7-2 and TRBJ2-1; a possible D gene is TRBD1 (6 bases). V shed 4 bases and J shed 3 bases, with 10 bases lying between them. The CDR3 extends over 14 amino acids. CDR1 SGHTA and CDR2 FQGNSA come from the germline V gene. CDR3 in DNA: TGTGCCAGCAGCTCGGGACACCTCTACAATGAGCAGTTCTTC. This translates into CASSSGHLYNEQFF. The full variable domain, completed using reference TRBV7-2 and TRBJ2-1, is GAGVSQSPSNKVTEKGKDVELRCDPISGHTALYWYRQSLGQGLEFLIYFQGNSAPDKSGLPSDRFSAERTGGSVSTLTIQRTQQEDSAVYLCASSSGHLYNEQFFGPGTRLTVL.

The rearrangement uses TRBV9 and TRBJ2-1; the match to TRBD2 covers 13 bases. Germline assignment: CDR1 SGDLS and CDR2 YYNGEE. V lost 3 bases and J lost 6; bases outside the gene matches: 0. This CDR3 spans 14 amino acids. CDR3 protein: CASSGTSGSNEQFF. The CDR3 bases are TGTGCCAGCAGCGGGACTAGCGGGAGCAATGAGCAGTTCTTC.

This chain links TRBV13 with TRBJ1-2; D remains unclear. Germline V lookup: CDR1 PRHDT, CDR2 FYEKMQ (reference sequence). Deletions cut 0 bases from V and 5 bases from J, with 13 bases between. The CDR3 has 15 residues. The CDR3 here is CASSLGPTAVYGYTF. The CDR3 DNA is TGTGCCAGCAGCTTAGGCCCGACGGCCGTTTATGGCTACACCTTC.

The chain has TRBV6-5 and TRBJ2-3, with a tentative D call TRBD1 (5 bases). V gave up 2 bases and J gave up 5 bases, with 14 bases separating them. The CDR3 runs to 15 residues. The germline gives CDR1 MNHEY, CDR2 SVGAGI. In nucleotides, the CDR3 is TGTGCCAGCAGTTACGGCGGTCTGCAGGGAGATACGCAGTATTTT. It specifies CASSYGGLQGDTQYF.

This sequence joins TRBV27 and TRBJ2-1; TRBD1 is a possible D gene (6 bases). The CDR3 length is 16 residues. Trimming removed 0 bases from V and 1 base from J, with 10 bases in between. Germline V gives CDR1 MNHEY, CDR2 SMNVEV (reference sequence). DNA for the CDR3: TGTGCCAGCAGTTTATCGGGGACAAGATCCTACAATGAGCAGTTCTTC. Its translation is CASSLSGTRSYNEQFF.

This clone was seen a few times. The rearrangement links TRBV18 to TRBJ2-2, with D unclear. The CDR3 is 16 amino acids. Trimming took 3 bases from V and 4 from J, leaving 15 bases between them. Germline V gene sequence: CDR1 KGHSH, CDR2 LQKENI. The CDR3 protein is CASSPGVTTATGELFF. CDR3 DNA sequence: TGTGCCAGCTCACCGGGTGTCACTACGGCCACCGGGGAGCTGTTTTTT.

This rearrangement joins TRBV7-9 to TRBJ2-1, with TRBD1 as a possible D gene (7 bases). The ends were cut back, 0 bases at V and 8 bases at J, with 14 bases in the middle. This CDR3 is 15 amino acids long. Germline CDR1 SEHNR, CDR2 FQNEAQ (reference sequence). The CDR3: CASSLAAQGGHEQFF. DNA for the CDR3: TGTGCCAGCAGCTTAGCGGCCCAGGGGGGACATGAGCAGTTCTTC.

The genes are TRBV4-3 and TRBJ2-3; the match to TRBD1 covers 9 bases. The CDR3 spans 17 residues. V gave up 0 bases and J gave up 3 bases; unmatched junction bases: 7. The germline gives CDR1 LGHNA, CDR2 YSLEER. DNA of the CDR3: TGCGCCAGCAGCCAAGATCGTTTGGGACAGGGTACAGATACGCAGTATTTT. Translated: CASSQDRLGQGTDTQYF.

The sample holds one count of this clone. V and J are TRBV5-6 and TRBJ1-6; no clear D. This CDR3 contains 14 residues. The V gene lost 0 bases and the J gene lost 6 bases, with 7 bases spanning the gap. Germline CDR1 and CDR2: SGHDT and YYEEEE. The CDR3 is CASSLGGSNSPLHF. The CDR3 DNA follows: TGTGCCAGCAGCTTGGGAGGGTCTAATTCACCCCTCCACTTT.